A selection of T cell receptor beta chains follows, all from one sample in a study of cytomegalovirus exposure and HLA in healthy donors. TCRdb's copy holds only in-frame clones and misses some; the assay was immunoSEQ multiplex PCR. Among hundreds of thousands of clones listed, around 66% were seen once. What was sequenced was PBMCs. The source of these receptors is a female donor in good health and CMV-seronegative. The CDR3 runs from the conserved cysteine through the conserved F or W. A D gene is named only where the DNA matches it firmly. Clone size is stated in some rows and not others, as once, few, many or a class when expanded.

clone_size	v_call	d_call	j_call	cdr3_aa	cdr3_nt
NA	TRBV15	NA	TRBJ1-5	CATSRVTGVNSPSIF	NA
few	TRBV4-2	NA	TRBJ1-1	CASSQESQTEAFF	TGTGCCAGCAGCCAAGAGAGTCAAACTGAAGCTTTCTTT
NA	TRBV2	NA	TRBJ2-7	CASGGARVLEQYF	TGTGCCAGCGGGGGGGCGCGAGTCCTCGAGCAGTACTTC
NA	TRBV7-9	TRBD1	TRBJ2-4	CASSFDRGTAKNIQYF	TGTGCCAGCAGTTTCGACAGGGGGACTGCCAAAAACATTCAGTACTTC
NA	TRBV11-1	NA	TRBJ1-4	CASSAIRGQNEKLFF	TGTGCCAGCAGCGCAATCAGGGGCCAGAATGAAAAACTGTTTTTT
NA	TRBV5-1	NA	TRBJ2-5	CASSVQGETQYF	TGCGCCAGCTCGGTCCAGGGCGAGACCCAGTACTTC
few	TRBV7-2	NA	TRBJ1-3	CASSLRRGSGNTIYF	TGTGCCAGCAGCTTGAGACGAGGGTCTGGAAACACCATATATTTT
once	TRBV5-1	TRBD1	TRBJ1-3	CASSLAGTVYGNTIYF	TGCGCCAGCAGCTTGGCCGGGACAGTTTATGGAAACACCATATATTTT
NA	TRBV28	NA	TRBJ2-2	CASSYSGNTGELFF	TGTGCCAGCAGTTACTCTGGGAACACCGGGGAGCTGTTTTTT
NA	TRBV4-2	NA	TRBJ1-1	CASSPGTGVFTEAFF	TGTGCCAGCAGCCCGGGCACCGGGGTTTTCACTGAAGCTTTCTTT
NA	TRBV29-1	TRBD2	TRBJ2-1	CSATIGTSGNEQFF	TGCAGCGCTACGATAGGGACTAGCGGGAATGAGCAGTTCTTC
NA	TRBV2	TRBD1	TRBJ1-2	CASLTGNYGYTF	TGTGCCAGCTTGACAGGGAACTATGGCTACACCTTC
NA	TRBV18	NA	TRBJ1-3	CASSPASDSGNTIYF	TGTGCCAGCTCACCAGCCAGCGACTCTGGAAACACCATATATTTT
NA	TRBV6-1	NA	TRBJ1-6	CASSPSGNSPLHF	TGTGCCAGCAGCCCCTCGGGTAATTCACCCCTCCACTTT
NA	TRBV2	TRBD2	TRBJ2-1	CASSSPGLAPYNEQFF	TGTGCCAGCAGCTCACCGGGACTAGCGCCTTACAATGAGCAGTTCTTC
NA	TRBV5-1	NA	TRBJ1-4	CASSLAATNEKLFF	TGCGCCAGCAGCTTGGCCGCAACTAATGAAAAACTGTTTTTT
NA	TRBV19	TRBD2	TRBJ2-7	CASSRAGNSEQYF	TGTGCCAGTAGTAGAGCGGGGAACAGCGAGCAGTACTTC
NA	TRBV7-9	TRBD2	TRBJ2-3	CASSLGLLAGTDTQYF	TGTGCCAGCAGCTTAGGCCTTCTAGCGGGAACTGATACGCAGTATTTT
NA	TRBV5-5	NA	TRBJ1-5	CASSLGSTGNQPQHF	TGTGCCAGCAGCTTGGGTTCAACAGGAAATCAGCCCCAGCATTTT
NA	TRBV15	NA	TRBJ2-2	CATSRGGRGISRNTGELFF	TGTGCCACCAGCAGAGGAGGCAGGGGAATAAGTCGGAACACCGGGGAGCTGTTTTTT
NA	TRBV19	TRBD1	TRBJ1-5	CASKIRTGAGYSNQPQHF	TGTGCCAGTAAAATCCGAACAGGGGCGGGGTATAGCAATCAGCCCCAGCATTTT
NA	TRBV13	TRBD2	TRBJ2-7	CASSLRGTSGRNEQYF	TGTGCCAGCAGCTTAAGGGGGACTAGCGGGAGGAACGAGCAGTACTTC
NA	TRBV28	TRBD1	TRBJ2-7	CASSLTGGSHEQYF	TGTGCCAGCAGTTTAACAGGGGGGTCCCACGAGCAGTACTTC
once	TRBV29-1	TRBD1	TRBJ1-1	CSVEDRGPGTTNTEAFF	TGCAGCGTTGAGGACAGGGGCCCAGGGACGACGAACACTGAAGCTTTCTTT
NA	TRBV7-6	NA	TRBJ2-5	CASSLARDQETQYF	TGTGCCAGCAGCTTAGCCAGGGACCAAGAGACCCAGTACTTC
few	TRBV27	TRBD2	TRBJ2-2	CASSKFVSLTGTSGRTSTGELFF	TGTGCCAGCAGCAAATTCGTTAGCCTTACCGGGACTAGCGGGAGAACTAGCACCGGGGAGCTGTTTTTT
NA	TRBV28	NA	TRBJ2-7	CASSSHRDWDYEQYF	TGTGCCAGCAGTTCTCACCGGGACTGGGACTACGAGCAGTACTTC
NA	TRBV21-1	NA	TRBJ1-6	CASSKGDGSSPLHF	TGTGCCAGCAGCAAAGGTGACGGGAGTTCACCCCTCCACTTT
NA	TRBV15	NA	TRBJ1-5	CATSSTSNSNQPQHF	TGTGCCACCAGCAGCACAAGTAATAGCAATCAGCCCCAGCATTTT
NA	TRBV9	TRBD1	TRBJ2-1	CASSVLHRGEQFF	TGTGCCAGCAGCGTACTTCACAGGGGGGAGCAGTTCTTC
few	TRBV15	NA	TRBJ1-4	CATSRDGDSTPEKLFF	TGTGCCACCAGCAGAGATGGTGACTCCACCCCTGAAAAACTGTTTTTT
NA	TRBV7-9	NA	TRBJ2-1	CSSSTDSREQFF	TGTTCCAGCAGCACCGACTCACGTGAGCAGTTCTTC
NA	TRBV4-2	NA	TRBJ1-4	CASSQEDWGRGEKLFF	TGTGCCAGCAGCCAAGAGGATTGGGGGCGCGGTGAAAAACTGTTTTTT
NA	TRBV19	NA	TRBJ2-1	CASSAAPRYEQFF	TGTGCCAGTAGTGCCGCTCCTAGATATGAGCAGTTCTTC
NA	TRBV11-2	TRBD1	TRBJ1-1	CASSSRYITGDQDEAFF	TGTGCCAGCAGCTCCCGATATATTACAGGGGATCAAGATGAAGCTTTCTTT
NA	TRBV5-6	TRBD2	TRBJ2-1	CASIDSGRWTYNEQFF	TGTGCCAGCATCGATAGCGGGAGGTGGACCTACAATGAGCAGTTCTTC
NA	TRBV9	NA	TRBJ1-5	CASSAQGIGPQHF	TGTGCCAGCAGCGCGCAGGGGATTGGGCCCCAGCATTTT
NA	TRBV5-4	TRBD1	TRBJ2-3	CASSTGTGGRLRDSDTQYF	TGTGCCAGCAGCACCGGGACAGGGGGCAGGTTGCGGGACTCAGATACGCAGTATTTT
NA	TRBV11-2	NA	TRBJ1-5	CASSFNSYQPQHF	TGTGCCAGCAGCTTTAATTCTTATCAGCCCCAGCATTTT
NA	TRBV6-5	TRBD1	TRBJ1-1	CASNGQGSTEAFF	TGTGCCAGCAACGGACAGGGATCCACTGAAGCTTTCTTT
NA	TRBV27	TRBD1	TRBJ2-7	CASSLQGAFYEQYF	TGTGCCAGCAGTCTGCAGGGGGCCTTCTACGAGCAGTACTTC
NA	TRBV5-1	NA	TRBJ2-3	CASSLVRAVSTDTQYF	TGCGCCAGCAGCTTGGTCAGGGCTGTAAGCACAGATACGCAGTATTTT
once	TRBV9	TRBD2	TRBJ2-3	CASSVVGGRTSGAQDTQYF	TGTGCCAGCAGCGTAGTAGGAGGAAGGACTAGCGGGGCACAAGATACGCAGTATTTT
NA	TRBV19	NA	TRBJ1-1	CASSIFSRRSTEAFF	TGTGCCAGTAGTATTTTTTCCCGTCGGAGCACTGAAGCTTTCTTT
NA	TRBV29-1	TRBD2	TRBJ2-7	CSVEREGPDNEQYF	TGCAGCGTTGAGCGGGAGGGCCCTGATAACGAGCAGTACTTC
NA	TRBV20-1	NA	TRBJ2-1	CSASDEQFF	TGCAGTGCTAGCGATGAGCAGTTCTTC
NA	TRBV4-2	TRBD1	TRBJ2-7	CASSQDQGDSSYEQYF	TGTGCCAGCAGCCAAGATCAGGGGGATAGCTCCTACGAGCAGTACTTC
NA	TRBV25-1	NA	TRBJ1-2	CASGPWGVYGYTF	TGTGCCAGCGGCCCTTGGGGGGTCTATGGCTACACCTTC
NA	TRBV5-1	TRBD1	TRBJ1-1	CASSQDRGANTEAFF	TGCGCCAGCAGCCAGGACAGGGGGGCGAACACTGAAGCTTTCTTT
once	TRBV5-6	NA	TRBJ2-1	CASRLGRNEQFF	TGTGCCAGCAGACTTGGGAGGAATGAGCAGTTCTTC
once	TRBV7-9	TRBD2	TRBJ2-7	CASSFSGRTYEQYF	TGTGCCAGCAGCTTTAGCGGGCGGACCTACGAGCAGTACTTC
few	TRBV30	NA	TRBJ2-7	CALPSSVSYEQYF	TGTGCCCTCCCAAGTAGCGTCTCCTACGAGCAGTACTTC
NA	TRBV2	TRBD2	TRBJ2-1	CASGWERAGGWNEQFF	TGTGCCAGCGGTTGGGAGAGGGCGGGAGGTTGGAATGAGCAGTTCTTC
NA	TRBV5-1	TRBD2	TRBJ2-1	CASSLGLAGDNEQFF	TGCGCCAGCAGCTTAGGCCTAGCGGGAGACAATGAGCAGTTCTTC
NA	TRBV30	NA	TRBJ1-1	CAWNPSRPPAGWDTEAFF	TGTGCCTGGAACCCTTCCCGACCGCCGGCAGGGTGGGACACTGAAGCTTTCTTT
NA	TRBV14	NA	TRBJ2-1	CASSQRYSSYNEQFF	TGTGCCAGCAGCCAGCGGTACTCATCCTACAATGAGCAGTTCTTC
NA	TRBV27	NA	TRBJ2-1	CASSLRDFNEQFF	TGTGCCAGCAGCTTGAGGGACTTCAATGAGCAGTTCTTC
NA	TRBV5-1	TRBD1	TRBJ2-1	CASTPGQGINEQFF	TGCGCCAGCACCCCGGGACAGGGGATCAATGAGCAGTTCTTC
few	TRBV19	NA	TRBJ1-5	CASSSRVDQPQHF	TGTGCCAGTAGTTCCAGGGTTGATCAGCCCCAGCATTTT